This T cell receptor beta chain was identified in a study of cytomegalovirus exposure and HLA in healthy donors. The CDR3 covers 13 residues. The V gene's germline CDR1 is SEHNR and CDR2 FQNEAQ (reference sequence). Unmatched junction bases numbered 7, after V lost 5 bases and J lost 6 bases. 60 Vbeta and 13 Jbeta primers were used in PCR. Sequenced by immunoSEQ multiplex PCR; TCRdb stores in-frame clones only, minus some. The sample lists some 170,000 clones, 75% to 90% occurring once. Comments on this clone: Its antigen remains unidentified.

Study-wide results and caveats: Several of the most significant clusters were apparently associated with common viral pathogens in a later analysis. It was reported that the classifier diagnosed cytomegalovirus status with high specificity and sensitivity in both the original and validation cohorts. Many donors shared some public TCRs, even though most TCR sequences were rare.

The sequence was obtained from a man younger than 45 in good health and CMV-seronegative. The V call is TRBV7-9, the J call TRBJ2-7; TRBD2 matches at 7 bases. The sequenced sample consisted of PBMCs. CDR3 sequence (DNA): TGTGCCAGCAGCGGAGGCGGGGGAGGCGAGCAGTACTTC. Its translation is CASSGGGGGEQYF.